This T cell receptor (beta chain) derives from a study of shared clonotypes between healthy human individuals. For the study at large: Per donor, three plates held CD4 naive cells, three held CD4 memory, two held CD8 naive and one held CD8 memory.

Several immunoSEQ plates held equal portions of the genomic DNA taken from each subset. Sequencing was performed with immunoSEQ multiplex PCR; in TCRdb, only in-frame clones are kept and a portion is missing. The table records 2 million to 3 million clones, 93% of them present only once. The CDR3 length is 16 residues. Germline CDR1 is SGHDN and CDR2 is FVKESK. V was clipped by 3 bases and J by 2 bases, with 13 bases between them. What was sequenced was naive CD4+ T cells from PBMCs. As for subset: CD45RA+ positively selected. This TCR derives from a man between 18 and 29 years old in good health. Some clones in this sample may be carry-over from other donors' samples. V gene TRBV14 combines with J gene TRBJ2-2; D not certain. The CDR3 region has the DNA TGTGCCAGCAGCCAGAGGAGACCTCGAAACACCGGGGAGCTGTTTTTT. This encodes CASSQRRPRNTGELFF.